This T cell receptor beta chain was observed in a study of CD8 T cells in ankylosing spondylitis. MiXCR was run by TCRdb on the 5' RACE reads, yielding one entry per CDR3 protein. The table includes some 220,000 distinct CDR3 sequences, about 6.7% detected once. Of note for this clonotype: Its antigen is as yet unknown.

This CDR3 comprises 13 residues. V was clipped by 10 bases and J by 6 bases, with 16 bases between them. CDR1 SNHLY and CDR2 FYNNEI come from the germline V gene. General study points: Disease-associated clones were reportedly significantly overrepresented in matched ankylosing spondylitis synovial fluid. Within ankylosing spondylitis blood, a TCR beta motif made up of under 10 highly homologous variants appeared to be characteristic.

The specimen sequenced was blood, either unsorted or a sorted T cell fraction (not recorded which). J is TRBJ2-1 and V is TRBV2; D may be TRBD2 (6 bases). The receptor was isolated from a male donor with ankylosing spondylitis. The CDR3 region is CAKEGVASNEQFF. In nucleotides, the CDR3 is TGTGCCAAGGAGGGAGTAGCTTCCAATGAGCAGTTCTTC.